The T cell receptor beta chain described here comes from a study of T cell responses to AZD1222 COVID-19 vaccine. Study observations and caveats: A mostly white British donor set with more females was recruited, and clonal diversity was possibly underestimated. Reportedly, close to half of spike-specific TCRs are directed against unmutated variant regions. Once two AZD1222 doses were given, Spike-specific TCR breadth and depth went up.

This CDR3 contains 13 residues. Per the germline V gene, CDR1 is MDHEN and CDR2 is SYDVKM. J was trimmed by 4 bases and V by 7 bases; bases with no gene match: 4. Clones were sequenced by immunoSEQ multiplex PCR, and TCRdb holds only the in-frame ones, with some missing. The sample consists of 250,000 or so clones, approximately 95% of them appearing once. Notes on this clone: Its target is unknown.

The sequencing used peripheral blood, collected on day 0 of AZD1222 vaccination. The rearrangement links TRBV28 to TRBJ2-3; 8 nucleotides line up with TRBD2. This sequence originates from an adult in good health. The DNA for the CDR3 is TGTGCCAGCACCTCGGGGGGGGCAGATACGCAGTATTTT. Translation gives CASTSGGADTQYF. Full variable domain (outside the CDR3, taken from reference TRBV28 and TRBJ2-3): DVKVTQSSRYLVKRTGEKVFLECVQDMDHENMFWYRQDPGLGLRLIYFSYDVKMKEKGDIPEGYSVSREKKERFSLILESASTNQTSMYLCASTSGGADTQYFGPGTRLTVL.